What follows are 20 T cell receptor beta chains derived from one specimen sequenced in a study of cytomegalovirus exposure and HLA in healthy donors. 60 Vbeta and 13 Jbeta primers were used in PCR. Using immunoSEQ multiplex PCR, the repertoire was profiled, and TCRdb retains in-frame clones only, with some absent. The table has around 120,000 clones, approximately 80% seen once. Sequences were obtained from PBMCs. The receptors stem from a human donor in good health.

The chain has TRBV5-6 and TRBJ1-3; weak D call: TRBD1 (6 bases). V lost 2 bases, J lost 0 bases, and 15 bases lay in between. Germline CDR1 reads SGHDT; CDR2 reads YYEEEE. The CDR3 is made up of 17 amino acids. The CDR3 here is CASSFPQGSSSGNTIYF. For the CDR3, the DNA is TGTGCCAGCAGCTTTCCCCAGGGGTCTAGCTCTGGAAACACCATATATTTT.

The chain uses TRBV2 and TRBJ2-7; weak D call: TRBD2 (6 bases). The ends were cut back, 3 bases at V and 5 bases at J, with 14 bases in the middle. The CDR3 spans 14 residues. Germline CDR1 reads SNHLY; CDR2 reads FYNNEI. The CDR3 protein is CASSEEGRANEQYF. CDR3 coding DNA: TGTGCCAGCAGTGAGGAGGGCCGGGCAAACGAGCAGTACTTC. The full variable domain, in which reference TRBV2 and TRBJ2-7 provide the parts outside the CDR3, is EPEVTQTPSHQVTQMGQEVILRCVPISNHLYFYWYRQILGQKVEFLVSFYNNEISEKSEIFDDQFSVERPDGSNFTLKIRSTKLEDSAMYFCASSEEGRANEQYFGPGTRLTVT.

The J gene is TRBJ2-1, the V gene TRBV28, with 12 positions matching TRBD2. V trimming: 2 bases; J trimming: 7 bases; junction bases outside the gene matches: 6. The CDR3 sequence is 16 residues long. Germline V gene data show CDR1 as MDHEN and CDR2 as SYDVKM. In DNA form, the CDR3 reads TGTGCCAGCAGTTTACCTAGCGGGAGGGCCGGTAATGAGCAGTTCTTC. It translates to CASSLPSGRAGNEQFF.

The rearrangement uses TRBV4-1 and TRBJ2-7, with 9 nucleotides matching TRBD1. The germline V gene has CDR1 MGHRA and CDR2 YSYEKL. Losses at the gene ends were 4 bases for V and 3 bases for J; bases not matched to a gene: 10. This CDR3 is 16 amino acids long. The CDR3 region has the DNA TGCGCCAGCAGCCTGCTTGGGACAGGGAGGGGCTACGAGCAGTACTTC. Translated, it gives CASSLLGTGRGYEQYF.

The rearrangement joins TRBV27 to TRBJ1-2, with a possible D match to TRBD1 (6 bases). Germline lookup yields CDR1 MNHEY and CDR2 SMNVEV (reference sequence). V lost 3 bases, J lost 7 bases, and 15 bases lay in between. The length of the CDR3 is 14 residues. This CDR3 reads CASSLGIQGAGYTF. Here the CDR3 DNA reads TGTGCCAGCAGTTTGGGGATACAGGGAGCTGGCTACACCTTC.

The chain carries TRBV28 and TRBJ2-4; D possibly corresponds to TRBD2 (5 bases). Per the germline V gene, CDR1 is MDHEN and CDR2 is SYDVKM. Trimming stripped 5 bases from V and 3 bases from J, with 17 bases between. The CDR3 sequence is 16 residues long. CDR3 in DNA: TGTGCCAGCAGTCAAAAACGGCGGGCTGGCAAAAACATTCAGTACTTC. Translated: CASSQKRRAGKNIQYF.

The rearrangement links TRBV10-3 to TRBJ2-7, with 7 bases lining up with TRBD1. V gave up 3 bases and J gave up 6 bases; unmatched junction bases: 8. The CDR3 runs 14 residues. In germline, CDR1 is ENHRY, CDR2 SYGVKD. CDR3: CAISEEGARGEQYF. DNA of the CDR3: TGTGCCATCAGTGAAGAGGGGGCGAGAGGCGAGCAGTACTTC.

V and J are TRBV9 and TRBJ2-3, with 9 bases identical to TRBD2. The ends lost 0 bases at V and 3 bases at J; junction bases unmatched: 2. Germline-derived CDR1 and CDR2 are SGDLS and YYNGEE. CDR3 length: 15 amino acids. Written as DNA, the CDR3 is TGTGCCAGCAGCGTAGGGGGACTAGCAACAGATACGCAGTATTTT. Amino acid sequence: CASSVGGLATDTQYF.

CDR3 DNA sequence: TGTGCCAGCATAGGTGGAGCCGGGGAGCTGTTTTTT. Its protein product is CASIGGAGELFF. The chain has TRBV6-1 and TRBJ2-2; D is undetermined. From germline, CDR1 is MNHNS and CDR2 SASEGT. The ends were cut back, 7 bases at V and 6 bases at J, with 9 bases in the middle. The CDR3 runs 12 residues.

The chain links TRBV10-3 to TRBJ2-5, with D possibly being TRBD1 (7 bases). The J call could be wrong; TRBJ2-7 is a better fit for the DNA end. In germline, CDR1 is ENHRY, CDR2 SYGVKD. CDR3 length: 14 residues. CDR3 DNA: TGTGCCATCAGGAACACAGGGGAGGCCTACGAGCAGTACTTC. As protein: CAIRNTGEAYEQYF.

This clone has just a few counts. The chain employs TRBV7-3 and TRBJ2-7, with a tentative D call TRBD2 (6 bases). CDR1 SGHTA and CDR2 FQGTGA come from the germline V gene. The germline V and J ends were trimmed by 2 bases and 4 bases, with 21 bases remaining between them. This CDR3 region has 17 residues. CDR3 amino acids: CASSLLATARGAYEQYF. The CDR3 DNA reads TGTGCCAGCAGCTTATTGGCTACCGCCCGCGGGGCATACGAGCAGTACTTC.

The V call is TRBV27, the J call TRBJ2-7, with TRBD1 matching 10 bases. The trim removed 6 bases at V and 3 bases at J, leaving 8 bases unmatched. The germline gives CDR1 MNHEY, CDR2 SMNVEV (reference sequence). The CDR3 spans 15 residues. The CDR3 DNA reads TGTGCCAGCAGCCCGGCCGGGACAGGGGACTACGAGCAGTACTTC. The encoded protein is CASSPAGTGDYEQYF.

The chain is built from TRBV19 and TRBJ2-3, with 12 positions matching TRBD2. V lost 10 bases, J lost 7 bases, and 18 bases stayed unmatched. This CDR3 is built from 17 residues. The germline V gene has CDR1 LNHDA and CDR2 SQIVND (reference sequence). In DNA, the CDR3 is TGTGCCACCGTTTCATCCCCCGGACTAGCGGGACCGAATACGCAGTATTTT. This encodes CATVSSPGLAGPNTQYF.

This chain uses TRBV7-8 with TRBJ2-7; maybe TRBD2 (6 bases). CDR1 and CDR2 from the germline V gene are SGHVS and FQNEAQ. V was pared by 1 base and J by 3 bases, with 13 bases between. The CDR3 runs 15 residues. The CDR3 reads CASSLVVAAVYEQYF. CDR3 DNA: TGTGCCAGCAGCTTAGTGGTAGCGGCAGTCTACGAGCAGTACTTC.

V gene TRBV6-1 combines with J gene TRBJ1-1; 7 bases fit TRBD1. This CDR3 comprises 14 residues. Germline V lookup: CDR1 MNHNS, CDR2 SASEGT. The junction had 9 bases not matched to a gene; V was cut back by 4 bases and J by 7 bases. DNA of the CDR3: TGTGCCAGCAGTGTCCTCAGGGGGGAAGGTGAAGCTTTCTTT. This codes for CASSVLRGEGEAFF.

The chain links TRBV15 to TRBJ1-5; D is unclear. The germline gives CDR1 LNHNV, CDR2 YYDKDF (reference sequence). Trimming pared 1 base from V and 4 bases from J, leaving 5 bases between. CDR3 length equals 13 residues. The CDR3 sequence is CATSRAPNQPQHF. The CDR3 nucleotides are TGTGCCACCAGCAGAGCCCCAAATCAGCCCCAGCATTTT.

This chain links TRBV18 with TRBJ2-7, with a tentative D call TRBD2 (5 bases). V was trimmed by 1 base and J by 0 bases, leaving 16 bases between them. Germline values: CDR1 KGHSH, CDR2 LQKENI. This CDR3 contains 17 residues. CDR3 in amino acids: CASSPRSSGSTSYEQYF. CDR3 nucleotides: TGTGCCAGCTCACCACGAAGTTCGGGGTCCACCTCCTACGAGCAGTACTTC.

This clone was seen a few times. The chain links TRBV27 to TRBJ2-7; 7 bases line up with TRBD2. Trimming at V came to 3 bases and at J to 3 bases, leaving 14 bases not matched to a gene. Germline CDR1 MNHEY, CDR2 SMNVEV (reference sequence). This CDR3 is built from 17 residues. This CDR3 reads CASSFRQVTSVFYEQYF. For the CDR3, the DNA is TGTGCCAGCAGTTTCCGTCAGGTCACTAGCGTGTTCTACGAGCAGTACTTC.

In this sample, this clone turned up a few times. This CDR3 reads CASSAFFPAYEQYF. The DNA of the CDR3 is TGTGCCAGTAGCGCCTTTTTTCCGGCCTACGAGCAGTACTTC. The chain employs TRBV19 and TRBJ2-7, with D uncertain. This CDR3 has 14 residues. Looked up from germline, CDR1 is LNHDA and CDR2 is SQIVND (reference sequence). V lost 6 bases, J lost 2 bases, and 14 bases lay in between.

DNA for the CDR3: TGTGCCAGCAGCCCGATTACGGGGGGGGCAGGAGAGACCCAGTACTTC. This encodes CASSPITGGAGETQYF. V usage is TRBV4-2 and J usage is TRBJ2-5; TRBD2 matches at 8 bases. Germline assignment: CDR1 LGHNA and CDR2 YNFKEQ. Losses at the gene ends were 4 bases for V and 4 bases for J; bases not matched to a gene: 11. This CDR3 region has 16 residues.